These T cell receptor beta chains were read from a single sample in a study of blood T cells in healthy people across ages. TCRdb re-derived calls from the 5' RACE reads in MiXCR, one entry per CDR3 protein. This sample has approximately 600,000 distinct CDR3 sequences; 58% occur once, and the top ten carry over 35%. The sequenced material came from blood. Receptor source: a man in his sixties in good health. Each CDR3 is given with its conserved first and last residue.

V	J	CDR3
TRBV10-3	TRBJ2-5	CAISVAGGQETQYF
TRBV5-1	TRBJ2-7	CASTPGAGSSYEQYF
TRBV25-1	TRBJ1-2	CASSGGQGPLWYGYTF
TRBV7-7	TRBJ2-1	CASSLEVKGSNEQFF
TRBV6-6	TRBJ1-5	CASSPDRGNQPQHF
TRBV3-1	TRBJ2-7	CASRLRTGINKGSADYEQYF
TRBV4-1	TRBJ2-5	CASSQMDQRGRETQYF
TRBV7-8	TRBJ2-7	CASSLEQASPYEQYF
TRBV5-1	TRBJ1-1	CASSLAGVLAGQGAEAFF
TRBV7-9	TRBJ1-1	CASSFEAEAFF
TRBV5-5	TRBJ2-1	CASSLMGFSYNEQFF
TRBV27	TRBJ2-1	CASSATLREQFF
TRBV12-3/TRBV12-4	TRBJ2-4	CASSFAPGTGAKNIQYF
TRBV6-5	TRBJ2-6	CASSYSGPGLTPGANVLTF
TRBV3-1	TRBJ2-3	CASSQQAGSTDTQYF
TRBV5-1	TRBJ2-7	CASSLVGEHEVDEQYF
TRBV15	TRBJ1-5	CATSSDRGPQPQHF
TRBV12-3/TRBV12-4	TRBJ2-7	CASSLGGGYYEQYF
TRBV27	TRBJ1-2	CASSSLTRNYGYTF
TRBV4-1	TRBJ2-5	CASSQEFRGGLETQYF
TRBV29-1	TRBJ2-1	CSGEAGGRDEQFF
TRBV7-2	TRBJ2-7	CASSLALPRGLRSYEQYF
TRBV5-5	TRBJ1-3	CASSPPGGVSGNTIYF
TRBV20-1	TRBJ2-3	CSAIRVPWDTQYF
TRBV10-2	TRBJ1-4	CASSPQNPTNEKLFF
TRBV7-2	TRBJ2-5	CASSLAIGGGVETQYF
TRBV28	TRBJ2-1	CASSPPGTGHSSYNEQFF
TRBV6-5	TRBJ2-1	CASSYMRGVSLTEQFF
TRBV5-1	TRBJ2-3	CASSSGLAGGWTDTQYF
TRBV4-2	TRBJ1-4	CASSQDGGTGIEKLFF
TRBV10-3	TRBJ2-3	CAISATVDTDTQYF
TRBV7-2	TRBJ2-1	CASSSILAGGFDEQFF
TRBV5-6	TRBJ2-3	CASSLDAGDTQYF
TRBV28	TRBJ2-1	CASSVSGLYNEQFF
TRBV11-2	TRBJ2-7	CASSLDFGQGAPAYEQYF
TRBV2	TRBJ2-3	CASSPAGDTQYF
TRBV7-2	.	CASSLESTGGRNIQYF
TRBV11-2	TRBJ1-4	CAVATNEKLFF
TRBV7-2	TRBJ2-3	CASSPHGDLTDTQYF
TRBV7-2	TRBJ2-3	CASSFSGPDTQYF
TRBV24-1	TRBJ2-5	CATSDLGGRFQETQYF
TRBV10-2	TRBJ2-7	CASSEPLAGGIYEQYF
TRBV14	TRBJ2-4	CASSQPGQNIQYF
TRBV20-1	TRBJ2-5	CSAIPPTSGGQQYF
TRBV6-6	TRBJ1-2	CASKQDNYYGYTF
TRBV3-1	TRBJ2-1	CASSQDLAGGFNGQFF
TRBV9	TRBJ1-6	CASSQTQGPPLHF
TRBV5-1	TRBJ2-1	CASSPGAVQETQFF
TRBV7-2	TRBJ2-2	CASSLPGRSNTGELFF
TRBV6-6	TRBJ2-3	CASSTESDTQYF
TRBV7-2	.	CASSTRPLSEQYF
TRBV2	TRBJ2-5	CASLWQETQYF
TRBV5-1	TRBJ1-3	CASSLVPFSGNTIYF